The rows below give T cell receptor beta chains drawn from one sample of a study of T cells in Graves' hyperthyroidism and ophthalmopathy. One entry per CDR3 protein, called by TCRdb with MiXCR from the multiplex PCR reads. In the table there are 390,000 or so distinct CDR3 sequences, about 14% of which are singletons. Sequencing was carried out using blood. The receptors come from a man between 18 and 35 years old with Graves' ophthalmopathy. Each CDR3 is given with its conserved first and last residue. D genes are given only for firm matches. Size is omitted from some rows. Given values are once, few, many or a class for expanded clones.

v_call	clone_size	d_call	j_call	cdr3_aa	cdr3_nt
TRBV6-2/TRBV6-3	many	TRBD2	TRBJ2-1	CASTRSRLAGNNEQFF	TGTGCCAGCACCCGCTCTAGGCTAGCGGGAAACAATGAGCAGTTCTTC
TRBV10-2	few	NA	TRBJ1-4	CASRDVMGAGEKLFF	TGCGCCAGCAGGGACGTCATGGGGGCTGGGGAAAAACTGTTTTTT
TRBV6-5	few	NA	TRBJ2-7	CASSFNEGFYEQYF	TGTGCCAGCAGTTTTAACGAGGGGTTCTACGAGCAGTACTTC
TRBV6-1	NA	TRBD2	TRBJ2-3	CAIKSGTSGISQYF	TGTGCCATCAAATCCGGGACTAGCGGGATATCGCAGTATTTT
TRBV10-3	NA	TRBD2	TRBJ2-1	CAIASGRDEQFF	TGTGCCATCGCGAGCGGGAGGGATGAGCAGTTCTTC
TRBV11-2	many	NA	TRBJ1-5	CASSFTGTSNQPQHF	TGTGCCAGCAGCTTTACAGGGACCAGCAATCAGCCCCAGCATTTT
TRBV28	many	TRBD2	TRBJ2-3	CASSLFGTSGRETDTQYF	TGTGCCAGCAGTTTATTTGGGACTAGCGGGAGGGAGACAGATACGCAGTATTTT
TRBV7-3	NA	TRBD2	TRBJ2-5	CASSLPSGQETQYF	TGTGCCAGCAGCTTGCCTAGCGGACAAGAGACCCAGTACTTC
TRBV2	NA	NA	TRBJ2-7	CASTAISGDAISYEQYF	TGTGCCAGCACAGCTATTTCTGGGGACGCCATCTCCTACGAGCAGTACTTC
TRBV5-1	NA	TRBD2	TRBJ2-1	CASSGGLTSYNEQFF	TGCGCCAGCAGCGGGGGACTAACCTCCTACAATGAGCAGTTCTTC
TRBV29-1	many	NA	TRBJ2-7	CSVVGSPDTANYEQYF	TGCAGCGTTGTGGGTAGCCCAGATACTGCGAACTACGAGCAGTACTTC
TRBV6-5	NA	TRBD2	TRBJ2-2	CASSSSSGRAFGELFF	TGTGCCAGCAGTTCATCTAGCGGGAGGGCCTTCGGGGAGCTGTTTTTT
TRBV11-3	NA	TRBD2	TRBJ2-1	CASSPGAGGLSNEQFF	TGTGCCAGCAGCCCGGGAGCGGGAGGGCTATCCAATGAGCAGTTCTTC
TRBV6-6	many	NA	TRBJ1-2	CASSYSQSGNYGYTF	TGTGCCAGCAGTTACAGTCAATCAGGAAACTATGGCTACACCTTC
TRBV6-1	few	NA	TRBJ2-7	CASTAGPNPYEQYF	TGTGCCAGCACAGCAGGTCCCAATCCTTACGAGCAGTACTTC
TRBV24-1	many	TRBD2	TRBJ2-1	CATSDAGLAGVVSYNEQFF	TGTGCCACCAGTGATGCGGGACTAGCGGGAGTAGTCTCCTACAATGAGCAGTTCTTC
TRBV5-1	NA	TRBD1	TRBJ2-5	CASSLRQGAWETQYF	TGCGCCAGCAGCCTCCGACAGGGGGCATGGGAGACCCAGTACTTC
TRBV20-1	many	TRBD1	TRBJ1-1	CSARKGAWTEAFF	TGCAGTGCTAGGAAGGGGGCCTGGACTGAAGCTTTCTTT
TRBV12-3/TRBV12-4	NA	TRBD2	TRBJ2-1	CASSLGVGTSGRRETNEQFF	TGTGCCAGCAGTTTGGGGGTCGGGACTAGCGGTCGTCGAGAGACTAATGAGCAGTTCTTC
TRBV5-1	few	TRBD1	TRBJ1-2	CASSWGQGASNYGYTF	TGCGCCAGCAGCTGGGGACAGGGGGCCTCTAACTATGGCTACACCTTC
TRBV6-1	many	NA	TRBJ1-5	CASSEAPGGPFNQPQHF	TGTGCCAGCAGTGAAGCCCCGGGAGGTCCCTTCAACCAGCCCCAGCATTTT
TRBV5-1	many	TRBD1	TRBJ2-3	CASSLTGGALLDTQYF	TGCGCCAGCAGCTTGACAGGGGGCGCTTTACTAGATACGCAGTATTTT
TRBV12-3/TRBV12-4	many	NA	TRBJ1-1	CASTFGGGTEAFF	TGTGCCAGCACTTTCGGGGGCGGCACTGAAGCTTTCTTT
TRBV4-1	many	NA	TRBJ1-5	CASSQEKSNQPQHF	TGCGCCAGCAGCCAAGAGAAGTCCAATCAGCCCCAGCATTTT
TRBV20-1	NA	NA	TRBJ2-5	CSARGSETQYF	TGCAGTGCACGGGGGTCCGAGACCCAGTACTTC
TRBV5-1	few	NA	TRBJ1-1	CASSQWDGNTEAFF	TGCGCCAGCAGCCAATGGGACGGGAACACTGAAGCTTTCTTT
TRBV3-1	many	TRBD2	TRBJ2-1	CASRLAGGRYNEQFF	TGTGCCAGCAGACTAGCGGGGGGGCGCTACAATGAGCAGTTCTTC
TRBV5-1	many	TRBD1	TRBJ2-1	CASSRGGTGVDEQFF	TGCGCCAGCAGCCGCGGTGGGACAGGGGTGGATGAGCAGTTCTTC
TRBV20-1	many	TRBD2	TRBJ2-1	CSATSGGAGTYNEQFF	TGCAGTGCTACTAGCGGGGGGGCGGGTACCTACAATGAGCAGTTCTTC
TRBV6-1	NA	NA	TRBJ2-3	CASSATGVTDTQYF	TGTGCCAGCAGCGCGACGGGGGTCACAGATACGCAGTATTTT
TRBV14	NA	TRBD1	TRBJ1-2	CASSMDRGLRTF	TGTGCCAGCAGCATGGACAGGGGGCTGAGAACCTTC
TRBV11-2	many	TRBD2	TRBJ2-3	CASSLDPGGNTDTQYF	TGTGCCAGCAGCTTAGATCCCGGGGGGAACACAGATACGCAGTATTTT
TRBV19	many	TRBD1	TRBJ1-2	CASRNQGARDYGYTF	TGTGCCAGTAGAAACCAGGGGGCGAGAGACTATGGCTACACCTTC
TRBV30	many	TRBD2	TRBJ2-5	CAWSAQRTSGSQETQYF	TGTGCCTGGAGTGCGCAAAGGACTAGCGGGAGCCAAGAGACCCAGTACTTC
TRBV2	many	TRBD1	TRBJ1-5	CASRGQNSNQPQHF	TGTGCCAGCCGGGGACAGAATAGCAATCAGCCCCAGCATTTT
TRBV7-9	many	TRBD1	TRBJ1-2	CASSLGDRLNYGYTF	TGTGCCAGCAGCTTAGGGGACAGGTTAAACTATGGCTACACCTTC
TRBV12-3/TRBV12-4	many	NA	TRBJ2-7	CASSFGQVYEQYF	TGTGCCAGCAGTTTTGGCCAAGTCTACGAGCAGTACTTC
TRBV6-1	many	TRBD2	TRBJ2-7	CASVRRRRGGSYEQYF	TGTGCCAGCGTAAGACGCCGACGGGGGGGATCCTACGAGCAGTACTTC
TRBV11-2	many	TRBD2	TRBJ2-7	CASSLGGGGPYEQYF	TGTGCCAGCAGCTTAGGGGGCGGGGGACCCTACGAGCAGTACTTC
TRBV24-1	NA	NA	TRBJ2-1	CATRAASSNEQFF	TGTGCCACTCGCGCTGCCTCTAGTAATGAGCAGTTCTTC
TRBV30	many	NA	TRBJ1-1	CAAQQGNTEAFF	TGTGCCGCTCAACAGGGTAACACTGAAGCTTTCTTT
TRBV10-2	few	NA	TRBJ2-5	CATRTGPGLQETQYF	TGCGCCACCCGAACAGGGCCCGGTCTCCAAGAGACCCAGTACTTC